Below are 18 T cell receptor beta chains sequenced from a single sample in a study of blood T cell repertoires in COVID-19. The method was immunoSEQ multiplex PCR; TCRdb's version includes in-frame clones alone and lacks a portion of them. The repertoire consists of some 250,000 clones, with 70% to 90% occurring once and the leading ten covering roughly 2.3%. Sequencing was carried out using peripheral blood. Receptors originate from a man aged 25-45 years who had recovered from COVID-19.

The rearrangement links TRBV5-6 to TRBJ1-5; D not certain. Germline V gene data show CDR1 as SGHDT and CDR2 as YYEEEE. V was clipped by 0 bases and J by 9 bases, with 10 bases between them. The CDR3 is made up of 13 amino acids. DNA of the CDR3: TGTGCCAGCAGCTTGGGCGGTGGTTGGCCCCAGCATTTT. Encoded protein: CASSLGGGWPQHF.

The rearrangement joins TRBV5-1 to TRBJ1-6; D possibly corresponds to TRBD1 (5 bases). Deletions cut 2 bases from V and 5 bases from J, with 8 bases between. Germline loops: CDR1 SGHRS, CDR2 YFSETQ. The CDR3 has 14 residues. The DNA for the CDR3 is TGCGCCAGCAGCTTAAACAGGAATAATTCACCCCTCCACTTT. This translates into CASSLNRNNSPLHF.

This chain connects TRBV27 to TRBJ1-5; D unclear. Trimming removed 4 bases at V and 4 bases at J, with 11 bases between. Looked up from germline, CDR1 is MNHEY and CDR2 is SMNVEV (reference sequence). The CDR3 loop spans 14 amino acids. The CDR3: CASSSRSGNQPQHF. The DNA for the CDR3 is TGTGCCAGCAGTTCCCGGTCCGGGAATCAGCCCCAGCATTTT.

The J gene is TRBJ2-7, the V gene TRBV15, with 9 positions matching TRBD1. Trimming took 7 bases from V and 2 from J; bases not matched to a gene: 9. CDR3 length: 15 residues. Germline V gene lookup returns CDR1 LNHNV and CDR2 YYDKDF (reference sequence). The CDR3, as DNA: TGTGCCACCACCACCCCGGGACAGGGCGCCTACGAGCAGTACTTC. This translates into CATTTPGQGAYEQYF.

In DNA, the CDR3 is TGTGCCAGCAGTTACCCTGGGGCCGGGAGGGCTTTCTTT. Translated, it gives CASSYPGAGRAFF. The gene calls are TRBV6-5 and TRBJ1-1; maybe TRBD1 (5 bases). The V gene's germline CDR1 is MNHEY and CDR2 SVGAGI. V was cut by 2 bases and J by 11 bases, with 15 bases left in between. The CDR3 is 13 residues long.

This clone turned up a few times. This chain uses TRBV24-1 with TRBJ2-3; D is perhaps TRBD2 (6 bases). Trimming took 5 bases from V and 6 from J, leaving 17 bases between them. This CDR3 comprises 15 residues. CDR1 KGHDR and CDR2 SFDVKD come from the germline V gene. CDR3 residues: CATSVLGGEVDTQYF. CDR3 bases: TGTGCCACCAGTGTTCTGGGCGGGGAGGTCGATACGCAGTATTTT.

The genes are TRBV5-4 and TRBJ2-7; TRBD1 matches at 8 bases. This CDR3 has 14 amino acids. J lost 5 bases, V lost 0 bases, and 4 bases had no gene match. The germline V gene has CDR1 SGHNT and CDR2 YYREEE (reference sequence). The CDR3 nucleotides are TGTGCCAGCAGCTTGGGCCCAGGGGGCAACGAGCAGTACTTC. Protein: CASSLGPGGNEQYF.

This clone has just one count. CDR3 DNA sequence: TGTGCCAGCAGCCGACAGGGGGCGAACACTGAAGCTTTCTTT. Translating it yields CASSRQGANTEAFF. The rearrangement links TRBV7-9 to TRBJ1-1; TRBD1 agrees at 10 bases. V trimming: 5 bases; J trimming: 1 base; junction bases outside the gene matches: 1. Germline V gives CDR1 SEHNR, CDR2 FQNEAQ (reference sequence). This CDR3 spans 14 amino acids.

This clone has only one observation. The V call is TRBV9, the J call TRBJ2-1; 8 bases agree with TRBD2. Germline lookup yields CDR1 SGDLS and CDR2 YYNGEE. The CDR3 contains 16 residues. Trimming cost V 1 base and J 12 bases; bases outside gene matches: 15. CDR3 nucleotides: TGTGCCAGCAGCGTAAACCCCGCGGGGGGCCTGGGGCCGCAGTTCTTC. Protein sequence: CASSVNPAGGLGPQFF.

This sequence joins TRBV27 and TRBJ2-7; no clear D. The CDR3 extends over 13 amino acids. V lost 5 bases, J lost 3 bases, and 11 bases lay in between. Germline V gives CDR1 MNHEY, CDR2 SMNVEV (reference sequence). CDR3 sequence: CASSLSGFYEQYF. The CDR3 DNA reads TGTGCCAGCAGTCTGTCAGGCTTCTACGAGCAGTACTTC.

This clone came up a few times. The V gene is TRBV27, the J gene TRBJ1-5; D is uncertain. V was pared by 2 bases and J by 6 bases, with 8 bases between. CDR3 size: 13 residues. The V gene's germline CDR1 is MNHEY and CDR2 SMNVEV (reference sequence). The chain's CDR3 is CASSLEERQPQHF. The DNA for the CDR3 is TGTGCCAGCAGTTTAGAGGAACGTCAGCCCCAGCATTTT.

The chain recombines TRBV30 with TRBJ2-3; 8 nucleotides line up with TRBD2. The trim removed 0 bases at V and 4 bases at J, leaving 9 bases unmatched. The germline CDR1 and CDR2 sequences are GTSNPN and SVGIG (reference sequence). This CDR3 has 16 amino acids. CDR3 protein: CAWSVGGGGYADTQYF. Here the CDR3 DNA reads TGTGCCTGGAGTGTCGGCGGCGGGGGGTATGCAGATACGCAGTATTTT.

V is TRBV5-4 and J is TRBJ2-7; 7 bases line up with TRBD2. With 7 bases clipped from V and 2 bases from J, the junction kept 6 bases outside the gene matches. Germline CDR1 is SGHNT and CDR2 is YYREEE (reference sequence). CDR3 length: 13 residues. The CDR3 bases are TGTGCCAGCGGCCAGGGAGGGCCCTACGAGCAGTACTTC. This translates into CASGQGGPYEQYF.

The chain is built from TRBV5-1 and TRBJ2-7, with 9 bases aligning to TRBD1. This CDR3 comprises 14 residues. Germline CDR1 is SGHRS and CDR2 is YFSETQ. CDR3 sequence (DNA): TGCGCTTCGACCGCGACAGGGGGCTCCTACGAGCAGTACTTC. This translates into CASTATGGSYEQYF.

The chain couples TRBV6-2 or TRBV6-3 to TRBJ2-5, with D unresolved. CDR3 length: 11 amino acids. V gave up 2 bases and J gave up 5 bases, with 3 bases separating them. The germline V gene has CDR1 MNHEY and CDR2 SVGEGT. CDR3 in amino acids: CASSYGETQYF. Here the CDR3 DNA reads TGTGCCAGCAGTTACGGCGAGACCCAGTACTTC.

A single count supports this clone. This chain connects TRBV7-2 to TRBJ1-6; tentatively, D is TRBD1 (6 bases). The CDR3 consists of 15 residues. The V gene lost 4 bases and the J gene lost 7 bases, with 14 bases spanning the gap. Germline V CDR1 and CDR2: SGHTA, FQGNSA. The chain's CDR3 is CASSSLGQINSPLHF. CDR3 DNA sequence: TGTGCCAGCAGCTCCCTGGGACAAATAAATTCACCCCTCCACTTT.

J is TRBJ1-1 and V is TRBV5-1; no reliable D call. Germline CDR1 and CDR2: SGHRS and YFSETQ. V was pared by 2 bases and J by 2 bases, with 10 bases between. The length of the CDR3 is 14 residues. The DNA for the CDR3 is TGCGCCAGCAGCTTCTCACGGGGTAACACTGAAGCTTTCTTT. It yields the protein CASSFSRGNTEAFF.

This clone was seen more than once but under ten times. The CDR3, as DNA: TGTGCCACCAGTTTCAGGGCCAATCAGCCCCAGCATTTT. Its translation is CATSFRANQPQHF. This sequence joins TRBV24-1 and TRBJ1-5; D may be TRBD1 (5 bases). V lost 6 bases to trimming and J lost 3 bases, with 8 bases between them. Germline V lookup: CDR1 KGHDR, CDR2 SFDVKD. This CDR3 contains 13 residues.